This section outlines one T cell receptor beta chain sequence together with its context. The source of the sample is a study of blood T cell repertoires in COVID-19. Whole-study context: Both acute and convalescent COVID-19 samples were obtained from the United States, Italy and Spain.

In the authors' methods: Amplification with reference gene primers provided the estimates of nucleated cell counts. Repertoires were generated with immunoSEQ multiplex PCR, while TCRdb's copy carries only in-frame clones and drops some. The V and J calls and clone size are taken from that table; D and trimming were inferred from the DNA. This sample yields around 270,000 clones, of which over 80% are seen a single time; 1.5% to 1.7% belongs to the top ten. The CDR3 totals 16 residues. V was pared by 1 base and J by 1 base, with 10 bases between. Germline CDR1 is KGHSH and CDR2 is LQKENI. The receptor was isolated from a woman aged 35 to 49 who had recovered from COVID-19. The chain recombines TRBV18 with TRBJ2-2; possibly TRBD1 for D (5 bases). The sample taken for sequencing was peripheral blood. The chain's CDR3 is CASSPQTAQNTGELFF. The CDR3 DNA follows: TGTGCCAGCTCACCACAGACAGCTCAGAACACCGGGGAGCTGTTTTTT.